The 25 T cell receptor beta chains listed next were all sequenced from one sample in a study of CD8 T cells in ankylosing spondylitis (dated by TCRdb to the late 2010s). Receptors were amplified or captured by 5' RACE. Reads for this sample came from an Illumina HiSeq 2500. Through fastp at Q25 and MiXCR, TCRdb rebuilt clones from the public reads, retaining in-frame beta chains. When rows share a CDR3 protein, they turn into one entry using the most common DNA and genes. This sample gives some 150,000 distinct CDR3 sequences in total; over 10% of them show up just once. 4.1% of the sample is held by the ten biggest clonotypes. The sequenced material came from blood, either unsorted or a sorted T cell fraction (not recorded which). These receptors were obtained from a female donor with ankylosing spondylitis or in good health (not recorded which).

This clonotype has ten or more counts. V and J are TRBV20-1 and TRBJ2-5; D gene uncertain. Trimming pared 0 bases from V and 5 bases from J, leaving 4 bases between. The length of the CDR3 is 11 residues. The germline V gene has CDR1 DFQATT and CDR2 SNEGSKA (reference sequence). CDR3 loop: CSARDSETQYF. DNA of the CDR3: TGCAGTGCTAGAGATTCGGAGACCCAGTACTTC.

This clonotype was counted at least ten times. The rearrangement links TRBV29-1 to TRBJ1-4; a weak D match, TRBD1 (5 bases). The V gene's germline CDR1 is SQVTM and CDR2 ANQGSEA. The CDR3 spans 13 residues. V was shortened by 5 bases and J by 8 bases, with 15 bases between the two germline ends. The chain's CDR3 is CSVMDMIHEKLFF. In DNA, the CDR3 is TGCAGCGTTATGGACATGATCCACGAAAAACTGTTTTTT.

This clonotype was detected many times. V gene TRBV11-2 combines with J gene TRBJ2-1; possibly TRBD1 for D (6 bases). V was cut by 6 bases and J by 6 bases, with 12 bases left in between. The CDR3 contains 13 residues. CDR1 is SGHAT, CDR2 FQNNGV, per germline. The CDR3 region has the DNA TGTGCCAGCAGTCCTTCCAGGGGCAATGAGCAGTTCTTC. Translated: CASSPSRGNEQFF.

Ten or more counts support this clonotype. This chain links TRBV5-1 with TRBJ2-6; D is unclear. V lost 6 bases and J 2 bases, leaving 9 bases between the germline ends. Germline loops: CDR1 SGHRS, CDR2 YFSETQ. CDR3 size: 14 residues. The CDR3 DNA sequence: TGCGCCAGCACCACTTCGGCTGGGGCCAACGTCCTGACTTTC. Encoded protein: CASTTSAGANVLTF.

The sample holds many counts of this clonotype. CDR3 protein: CASSLGLRVGTEAFF. The CDR3 DNA is TGCGCCAGCAGCTTGGGGCTTAGGGTCGGCACTGAAGCTTTCTTT. This chain joins TRBV5-1 and TRBJ1-1; D unresolved. Germline V gene data show CDR1 as SGHRS and CDR2 as YFSETQ. This CDR3 has 15 residues. With 0 bases removed from V and 4 bases from J, the gap between germline ends came to 13 bases.

The chain employs TRBV7-2 and TRBJ2-5; 8 positions match TRBD2. Germline lookup yields CDR1 SGHTA and CDR2 FQGNSA. The CDR3 sequence is 15 residues long. V gave up 3 bases and J gave up 1 base; unmatched junction bases: 4. CDR3 region: CASSFVAGGQETQYF. The DNA for the CDR3 is TGTGCCAGCAGCTTTGTGGCGGGGGGCCAAGAGACCCAGTACTTC.

This clonotype was seen at least ten times. The J gene is TRBJ2-3, the V gene TRBV7-8; D is perhaps TRBD1 (6 bases). The ends were cut back, 0 bases at V and 5 bases at J, with 21 bases in the middle. Germline V CDR1 and CDR2: SGHVS, FQNEAQ. The CDR3 loop spans 18 amino acids. The CDR3 region is CASSLADPGTPRGDTQYF. The CDR3 DNA reads as TGTGCCAGCAGCTTAGCCGACCCCGGGACACCCCGCGGAGATACGCAGTATTTT.

The chain couples TRBV5-1 to TRBJ2-1; 11 positions agree with TRBD2. The J segment lost 7 bases and the V segment lost 0 bases, leaving 6 bases of the junction unmatched. This CDR3 contains 16 residues. The germline V gene has CDR1 SGHRS and CDR2 YFSETQ. As DNA, the CDR3 is TGCGCCAGCAGCTTGGAGCTAGCGGGAGGAAGAAATGAGCAGTTCTTC. Its protein is CASSLELAGGRNEQFF.

This clonotype appeared many times. The J gene is TRBJ2-7, the V gene TRBV20-1; either TRBD1 or TRBD2 may fit D (5 bases each). Deletions cut 7 bases from V and 0 bases from J, with 16 bases between. Germline V lookup: CDR1 DFQATT, CDR2 SNEGSKA (reference sequence). CDR3 length equals 14 residues. CDR3 amino acids: CSGIPGPLSYEQYF. DNA for the CDR3: TGCAGTGGTATCCCGGGACCGCTCTCCTACGAGCAGTACTTC.

The table lists this clonotype with a few counts. The V call is TRBV19, the J call TRBJ2-4, with D perhaps matching TRBD2 (5 bases). From germline, CDR1 is LNHDA and CDR2 SQIVND (reference sequence). The CDR3 is made up of 15 amino acids. Trimming took 7 bases from V and 7 from J, leaving 20 bases between them. The CDR3 bases are TGTGCCAGTACCACATCTCATCGGTCGGGGAACATTCAGTACTTC. Translated, it gives CASTTSHRSGNIQYF.

This clonotype showed up many times. The gene calls are TRBV5-1 and TRBJ2-7; 14 positions match TRBD2. The CDR3 spans 14 residues. Germline V gene lookup returns CDR1 SGHRS and CDR2 YFSETQ. V trimming: 4 bases; J trimming: 6 bases; junction bases outside the gene matches: 3. The CDR3 protein is CASSGTSGSFEQYF. Written as DNA, the CDR3 is TGCGCCAGCAGCGGGACTAGCGGGAGTTTCGAGCAGTACTTC.

The table lists this clonotype with many counts. DNA for the CDR3: TGCGCCAGCAGCTTGTCCGGGGGCAGCACTGAAGCTTTCTTT. This translates into CASSLSGGSTEAFF. The chain combines TRBV5-1 with TRBJ1-1, with D possibly matching TRBD1 (6 bases). The CDR3 has 14 residues. The germline V and J ends were trimmed by 1 base and 4 bases, with 11 bases remaining between them. CDR1 and CDR2 (germline): SGHRS, YFSETQ.

This clonotype was counted at least ten times. The chain has TRBV6-5 and TRBJ1-2; 9 bases agree with TRBD1. V gave up 4 bases and J gave up 8 bases; unmatched junction bases: 8. CDR1 is MNHEY and CDR2 is SVGAGI in the germline V gene. The CDR3 has 14 residues. The chain's CDR3 is CASSLNRGPGGYTF. CDR3 coding DNA: TGTGCCAGCAGTTTAAACAGGGGGCCGGGGGGCTACACCTTC.

The sample holds many counts of this clonotype. The V and J genes are TRBV6-2 or TRBV6-3 and TRBJ2-2; no definite D call. CDR3 length equals 17 residues. Trimming removed 3 bases from V and 3 bases from J, with 17 bases in between. In germline, CDR1 is MNHEY, CDR2 SVGEGT. CDR3 region: CASSYIVLQAHTGELFF. Here the CDR3 DNA reads TGTGCCAGCAGTTATATCGTACTCCAGGCCCACACCGGGGAGCTGTTTTTT.

This clonotype was counted only a few times. The chain links TRBV5-1 to TRBJ2-1, with TRBD2 matching 8 bases. J was trimmed by 7 bases and V by 6 bases; bases with no gene match: 18. CDR1 SGHRS and CDR2 YFSETQ come from the germline V gene. This CDR3 has 17 residues. CDR3 DNA sequence: TGCGCCAGCAACGTGGTCCCATATGGAGCGGGAGCGAATGAGCAGTTCTTC. Protein product: CASNVVPYGAGANEQFF.

The V call is TRBV7-9, the J call TRBJ1-4, with TRBD1 as a possible D gene (5 bases). This CDR3 has 15 residues. Germline CDR1 reads SEHNR; CDR2 reads FQNEAQ (reference sequence). Trimming shortened V by 2 bases and J by 8 bases, and 15 bases separated the two germline ends. CDR3 in DNA: TGTGCCAGCAGCTTAACCGGGACCGAGCACGAAAAACTGTTTTTT. Translation gives CASSLTGTEHEKLFF. The full variable domain, in which reference TRBV7-9 and TRBJ1-4 provide the parts outside the CDR3, is DTGVSQNPRHKITKRGQNVTFRCDPISEHNRLYWYRQTLGQGPEFLTYFQNEAQLEKSRLLSDRFSAERPKGSFSTLEIQRTEQGDSAMYLCASSLTGTEHEKLFFGSGTQLSVL.

This clonotype was seen at least ten times. J is TRBJ1-2 and V is TRBV28, with D possibly TRBD1 on 6 matching bases. Trimming pared 5 bases from V and 5 bases from J, leaving 9 bases between. This CDR3 region has 12 residues. Germline V gives CDR1 MDHEN, CDR2 SYDVKM. CDR3: CASSPGEYGYTF. In nucleotides, the CDR3 is TGTGCCAGCAGTCCAGGGGAATATGGCTACACCTTC.

This clonotype occurred many times. V usage is TRBV27 and J usage is TRBJ2-7; TRBD2 aligns across 7 bases. CDR1 MNHEY and CDR2 SMNVEV come from the germline V gene (reference sequence). With 4 bases clipped from V and 4 bases from J, the junction kept 7 bases outside the gene matches. The CDR3 is 14 residues long. Here the CDR3 DNA reads TGTGCCAGCAGTTGGGGAGGGAGTCTTTACGAGCAGTACTTC. Amino acid sequence: CASSWGGSLYEQYF.

This clonotype was recorded at least ten times. The chain uses TRBV7-2 and TRBJ1-6; D unclear. The CDR3 is 15 amino acids. V lost 1 base and J lost 8, with 12 bases in between. Germline V gene data show CDR1 as SGHTA and CDR2 as FQGNSA. CDR3 in DNA: TGTGCCAGCAGCTTAGTCGGAGGGATTGATTCACCCCTCCACTTT. As protein: CASSLVGGIDSPLHF.

This clonotype was seen repeatedly, ten times or more. This sequence joins TRBV24-1 and TRBJ2-2; 9 nucleotides line up with TRBD1. The CDR3 extends over 14 amino acids. Germline CDR1 and CDR2: KGHDR and SFDVKD. Trimming at V came to 8 bases and at J to 5 bases, leaving 5 bases not matched to a gene. The CDR3 loop reads CATKPGQGTGELFF. DNA for the CDR3: TGTGCCACCAAACCGGGACAGGGAACCGGGGAGCTGTTTTTT.

Concerning this clonotype itself: A much larger clone is a single base away; this may be a read error. This chain joins TRBV18 and TRBJ2-3, with a possible D match to TRBD1 (6 bases). CDR3 length equals 14 residues. CDR1 and CDR2 (germline): KGHSH, LQKENI. CDR3 residues: CASSPQGNTNTQYF. The CDR3, as DNA: TGTGCCAGCTCACCTCAGGGGAACACAAATACGCAGTATTTT.

This clonotype appeared many times. This chain links TRBV7-2 with TRBJ2-2; no clear D. Between the trimmed V and J ends, which lost 2 bases and 2 bases, there was a span of 6 bases. The CDR3 extends over 14 amino acids. The germline CDR1 and CDR2 sequences are SGHTA and FQGNSA. CDR3 bases: TGTGCCAGCAGCTTATTCTCAAACACCGGGGAGCTGTTTTTT. It is translated as CASSLFSNTGELFF.

This clonotype was detected many times. The genes are TRBV29-1 and TRBJ1-1; 9 nucleotides align to TRBD1. This CDR3 has 13 residues. In germline, CDR1 is SQVTM, CDR2 ANQGSEA. V shed 7 bases and J 9 bases; nucleotides not matched to a gene: 12. CDR3: CSAPGQGSLKAFF. In DNA, the CDR3 is TGCAGCGCCCCGGGACAGGGATCTTTGAAAGCTTTCTTT.

This clonotype came up many times. This sequence joins TRBV7-9 and TRBJ1-6; TRBD1 might be the D (5 bases). This CDR3 has 15 amino acids. Germline V gene data show CDR1 as SEHNR and CDR2 as FQNEAQ (reference sequence). The ends were cut back, 5 bases at V and 3 bases at J, with 11 bases in the middle. CDR3 protein: CASSPQQVYNSPLHF. As DNA, the CDR3 is TGTGCCAGCAGCCCCCAACAGGTCTATAATTCACCCCTCCACTTT.

This clonotype was detected many times. This chain uses TRBV10-3 with TRBJ1-2, with 7 bases aligning to TRBD1. The CDR3 spans 12 residues. The trim removed 7 bases at V and 2 bases at J, leaving 1 base unmatched. Germline V lookup: CDR1 ENHRY, CDR2 SYGVKD. The CDR3 bases are TGTGCCATCACGGACAGGAACTATGGCTACACCTTC. Protein product: CAITDRNYGYTF.